There are a few counts of the clone carrying this TCR beta chain. This sample is drawn from a study of regulatory T cells in long-lasting Graves disease. Documented time point: newly diagnosed GD, antithyroid drugs for less than 3 months. PBMCs were the source of the RNA used for TCR sequencing. American Thyroid Association guidelines defined Graves' disease diagnosis. To make TCR beta libraries, researchers used iRepertoire HTBI primers and Arm-PCR of CDR3 regions. TCRdb re-called the multiplex PCR reads with MiXCR, one entry per CDR3 protein. This sample has 510,000 or so distinct CDR3 sequences; around 12% occur once, and the top ten carry almost 9%. CDR3 size: 15 residues. The V gene end was trimmed by 5 bases and the J gene end by 3 bases; junction bases not matched to a gene: 5. In germline, CDR1 is LNHNV, CDR2 YYDKDF (reference sequence). The same sample was also studied in work on T cells in Graves' hyperthyroidism and ophthalmopathy. That work contributes: When ophthalmopathy did not progress within 18 months, Graves' hyperthyroidism was considered stable. Expanded thyroid clonotypes (above 0.001) were mostly also found in blood.

The specimen comprised peripheral blood mononuclear cells (PBMCs), sampled at new diagnosis, from a patient treated with antithyroid drugs. This TCR was recovered from a woman in her twenties or thirties with Graves disease. The gene calls are TRBV15 and TRBJ2-1; 9 bases fit TRBD2. CDR3 DNA: TGTGCCACCAGCTCTAGACTAGCGGACTACAATGAGCAGTTCTTC. Translated, it gives CATSSRLADYNEQFF.